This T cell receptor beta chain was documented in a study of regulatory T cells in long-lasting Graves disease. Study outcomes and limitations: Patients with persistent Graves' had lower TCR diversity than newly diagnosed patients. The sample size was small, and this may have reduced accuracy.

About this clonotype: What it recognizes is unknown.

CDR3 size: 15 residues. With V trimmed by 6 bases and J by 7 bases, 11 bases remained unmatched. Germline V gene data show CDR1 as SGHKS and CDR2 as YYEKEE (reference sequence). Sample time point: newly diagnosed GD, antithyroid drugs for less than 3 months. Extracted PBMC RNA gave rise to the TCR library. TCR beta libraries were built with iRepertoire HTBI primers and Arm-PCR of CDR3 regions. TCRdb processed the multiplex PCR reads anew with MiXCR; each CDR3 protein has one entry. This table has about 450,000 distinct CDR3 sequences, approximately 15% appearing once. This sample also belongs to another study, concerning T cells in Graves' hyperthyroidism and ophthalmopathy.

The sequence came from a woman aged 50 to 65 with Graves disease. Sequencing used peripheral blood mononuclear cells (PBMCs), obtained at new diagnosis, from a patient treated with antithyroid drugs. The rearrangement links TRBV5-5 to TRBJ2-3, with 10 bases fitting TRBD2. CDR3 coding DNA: TGTGCCAGCAAGGGATCTAGCGGGAGTTTGAATACGCAGTATTTT. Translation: CASKGSSGSLNTQYF.